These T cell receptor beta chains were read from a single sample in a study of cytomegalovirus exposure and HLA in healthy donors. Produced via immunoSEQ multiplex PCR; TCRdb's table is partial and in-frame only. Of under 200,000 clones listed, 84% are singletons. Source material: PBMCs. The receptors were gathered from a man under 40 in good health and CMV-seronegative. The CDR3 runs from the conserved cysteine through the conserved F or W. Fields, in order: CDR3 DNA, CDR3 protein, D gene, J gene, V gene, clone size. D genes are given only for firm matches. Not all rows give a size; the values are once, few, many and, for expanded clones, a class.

DNA: TGTGCCAGTAGTATCCGGTCCAACTATGGCTACACCTTC
CDR3: CASSIRSNYGYTF
D: NA
J: TRBJ1-2
V: TRBV19
size: NA

DNA: TGTGCTAGTGGTCAGGGAGGGGCTAGCGGGAGCACAGATACGCAGTATTTT
CDR3: CASGQGGASGSTDTQYF
D: TRBD2
J: TRBJ2-3
V: TRBV12-5
size: NA

DNA: TGTGCCAGTACCCCCGGACAGGGAAGGCGACACACCGGGGAGCTGTTTTTT
CDR3: CASTPGQGRRHTGELFF
D: TRBD1
J: TRBJ2-2
V: TRBV19
size: NA

DNA: TGTGCCAGCAGAGCCGGGACTAGCGCCGACTACGAGCAGTACTTC
CDR3: CASRAGTSADYEQYF
D: TRBD2
J: TRBJ2-7
V: TRBV6-1
size: NA

DNA: TGTGCCAGCAGTGAAGAGGCGGGAGGACGCACCGGGGAGCTGTTTTTT
CDR3: CASSEEAGGRTGELFF
D: TRBD2
J: TRBJ2-2
V: TRBV6-1
size: few

DNA: TGCAGCGTATTCGGGACTAGCGGGGGAGAGACCCAGTACTTC
CDR3: CSVFGTSGGETQYF
D: TRBD2
J: TRBJ2-5
V: TRBV29-1
size: NA

DNA: TGCGCCAGCAGCTTGGTTAAAAGGACGGGGGACACCGGGGAGCTGTTTTTT
CDR3: CASSLVKRTGDTGELFF
D: NA
J: TRBJ2-2
V: TRBV5-1
size: NA

DNA: TGTGCCAGCATCTGCAGCGGGACGGCTCAAGAGACCCAGTACTTC
CDR3: CASICSGTAQETQYF
D: TRBD2
J: TRBJ2-5
V: TRBV6-4
size: NA

DNA: TGTGCCAGCAGCTTGGCCACAGGGTTGGCCTACGAGCAGTACTTC
CDR3: CASSLATGLAYEQYF
D: NA
J: TRBJ2-7
V: TRBV5-5
size: NA

DNA: TGTGCCAGTAGTCCGTTAACCAGCGGGAGTGAAGAGACCCAGTACTTC
CDR3: CASSPLTSGSEETQYF
D: TRBD2
J: TRBJ2-5
V: TRBV19
size: NA

DNA: TGTGCCAGCAGCTTAGAGCAACTTAGCTCCTACAATGAGCAGTTCTTC
CDR3: CASSLEQLSSYNEQFF
D: NA
J: TRBJ2-1
V: TRBV7-2
size: few

DNA: TGTGCCAGCAGCTTAGCGCGCGAGAACACTGAAGCTTTCTTT
CDR3: CASSLARENTEAFF
D: NA
J: TRBJ1-1
V: TRBV7-2
size: few

DNA: TGCGCCAGCAGCCAAACCCAGGGGGCAAAGCCCCAGCATTTT
CDR3: CASSQTQGAKPQHF
D: TRBD1
J: TRBJ1-5
V: TRBV4-1
size: NA

DNA: TGTGCCAGCAGCTCCGGGACTAGCGGGAGGGGGAAGACCCAGTACTTC
CDR3: CASSSGTSGRGKTQYF
D: TRBD2
J: TRBJ2-5
V: TRBV5-4
size: NA

DNA: TGTGCCAGCAGCTCCATGCTAGCGGGGGGGACGGATGAGCAGTTCTTC
CDR3: CASSSMLAGGTDEQFF
D: TRBD2
J: TRBJ2-1
V: TRBV5-4
size: NA

DNA: TGTGCCAGCTCCCCCACGGGACACCCTGCGACAGATACGCAGTATTTT
CDR3: CASSPTGHPATDTQYF
D: NA
J: TRBJ2-3
V: TRBV18
size: NA

DNA: TGCGCCAGCAGCTTGCGGGACAGTCTAAGGGGCAATGAGCAGTTCTTC
CDR3: CASSLRDSLRGNEQFF
D: TRBD1
J: TRBJ2-1
V: TRBV5-1
size: NA

DNA: TGTGCCATCAGTGAGTCAAAGGGGACTAGCGAGCGGTACTTC
CDR3: CAISESKGTSERYF
D: TRBD2
J: TRBJ2-5
V: TRBV10-3
size: NA

DNA: TGTGCCAGCAGCCCCCAAGGGGGGGGCGAGCAGTACTTC
CDR3: CASSPQGGGEQYF
D: NA
J: TRBJ2-7
V: TRBV14
size: NA

DNA: TGTGCCAGCAGCGGCGGGGGAACTTCCACAGATACGCAGTATTTT
CDR3: CASSGGGTSTDTQYF
D: TRBD2
J: TRBJ2-3
V: TRBV11-2
size: NA

DNA: TGCGCCAGCAGTCCGCAGGGGGAAACCAACGTCCTGACTTTC
CDR3: CASSPQGETNVLTF
D: TRBD1
J: TRBJ2-6
V: TRBV10-2
size: NA

DNA: TGTGCCAGCAGTGAAAGGCGGTGGGACACCATATATTTT
CDR3: CASSERRWDTIYF
D: NA
J: TRBJ1-3
V: TRBV6-1
size: NA

DNA: TGCGCCAGCAGCCAAGGGGACAGGTCCTACAATGAGCAGTTCTTC
CDR3: CASSQGDRSYNEQFF
D: TRBD1
J: TRBJ2-1
V: TRBV4-1
size: NA

DNA: TGTGCCAGTAGGATTGACAGCCTGGGGGGCACTGAAGCTTTCTTT
CDR3: CASRIDSLGGTEAFF
D: NA
J: TRBJ1-1
V: TRBV19
size: few